This TCR beta chain was observed in a study of shared clonotypes between healthy human individuals. The length of the CDR3 is 16 residues. Germline CDR1 reads MGHRA; CDR2 reads YSYEKL. V dropped 0 bases and J dropped 0 bases, with 9 bases sitting between them. Clones were read by immunoSEQ multiplex PCR, and TCRdb kept only the in-frame ones, dropping some. The sample lists hundreds of thousands of clones, approximately 90% occurring once. The naive CD8 subset, CD45RO-negative cells positively selected for CCR7, excluded terminally differentiated effector memory CD45RA+ cells. Material: naive CD8+ T cells sorted from blood. J is TRBJ1-3 and V is TRBV4-1; no definite D call. The clonotype originates from a man aged 25 to 40 in good health. The CDR3 sequence is CASSQEPAISGNTIYF. Here the CDR3 DNA reads TGCGCCAGCAGCCAAGAACCCGCAATCTCTGGAAACACCATATATTTT.